This T cell receptor beta chain was retrieved from a study of cytomegalovirus exposure and HLA in healthy donors. The wider study: Both the approximately 120 validation repertoires and the 600 to 700 first-cohort repertoires used the same platform, as reported by a later analysis.

Some clones are missing from TCRdb's copy, which holds only in-frame ones; the method was immunoSEQ multiplex PCR. The table records approximately 260,000 clones, approximately 86% of them present only once. Germline V gene sequence: CDR1 SGHTA, CDR2 FQGNSA. This CDR3 comprises 15 residues. V dropped 2 bases and J dropped 4; count of bases not matched to a gene: 5. The sequencing input was PBMCs. This rearrangement joins TRBV7-2 to TRBJ2-3; TRBD2 aligns across 8 bases. The sequence came from a woman aged 30 to 39 in good health and CMV-seropositive. Written as DNA, the CDR3 is TGTGCCAGCAGCTTACCGGGAGGGCCCCCAGATACGCAGTATTTT. This encodes CASSLPGGPPDTQYF.